There are a few counts of the clone carrying this T cell receptor beta chain. Its matching antigen is unknown. The data stem from a study of CD8+CD57+ T cells in acquired aplastic anemia. Whole-study context: Sorted CD4+ plus CD8+ cells gave DNA averaging approximately 3.2 ug.

Study results and caveats: The study found no significant CD8+ Simpson's diversity difference between patients and controls.

There are 14 residues in the CDR3. Germline CDR1 is DFQATT and CDR2 is SNEGSKA (reference sequence). The V end was cut by 6 bases, the J end by 5 bases, with 19 bases between. CD8+CD57+ cell expansion had been shown by flow cytometry in patients chosen for sequencing. Using genomic DNA as the template, TCR beta VDJ and CDR3 profiling was carried out. TCRdb re-called the reads through MiXCR, storing one row per CDR3 protein. Here the sample spans fewer than 200,000 distinct CDR3 sequences, almost 50% being singletons. This clonotype was obtained from a human donor with aplastic anemia. The V call is TRBV20-1, the J call TRBJ2-5, with a weak D call TRBD2 (6 bases). Sequencing was carried out using sorted CD4+, CD8+, or CD8+CD57+ T cells (not recorded which) from PBMCs. The CDR3 loop is CSASLLANRETQYF. In DNA, the CDR3 is TGCAGTGCCAGCCTCCTAGCGAACCGGGAGACCCAGTACTTC.